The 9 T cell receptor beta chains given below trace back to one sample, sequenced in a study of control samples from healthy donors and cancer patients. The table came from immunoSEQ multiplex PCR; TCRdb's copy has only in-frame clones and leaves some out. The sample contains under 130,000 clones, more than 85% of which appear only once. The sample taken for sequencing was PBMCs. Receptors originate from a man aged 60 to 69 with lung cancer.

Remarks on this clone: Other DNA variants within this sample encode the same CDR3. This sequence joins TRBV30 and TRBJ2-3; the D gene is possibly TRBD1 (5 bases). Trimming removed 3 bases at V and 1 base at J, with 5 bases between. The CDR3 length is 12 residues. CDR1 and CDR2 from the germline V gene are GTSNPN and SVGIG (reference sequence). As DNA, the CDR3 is TGTGCCTGGAGCAGGGGCACAGATACGCAGTATTTT. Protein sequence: CAWSRGTDTQYF.

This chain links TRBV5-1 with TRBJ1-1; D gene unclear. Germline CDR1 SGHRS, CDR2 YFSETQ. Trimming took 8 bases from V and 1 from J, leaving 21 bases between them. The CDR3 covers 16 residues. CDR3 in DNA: TGCGCCAGTAGGCGTGTGGTAGACTCCGGGAACACTGAAGCTTTCTTT. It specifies CASRRVVDSGNTEAFF.

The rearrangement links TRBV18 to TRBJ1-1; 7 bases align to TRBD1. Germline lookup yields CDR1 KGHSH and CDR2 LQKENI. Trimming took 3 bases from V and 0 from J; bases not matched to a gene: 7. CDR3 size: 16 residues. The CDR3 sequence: CASSPLGQTMNTEAFF. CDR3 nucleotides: TGTGCCAGCTCACCTCTGGGACAGACGATGAACACTGAAGCTTTCTTT.

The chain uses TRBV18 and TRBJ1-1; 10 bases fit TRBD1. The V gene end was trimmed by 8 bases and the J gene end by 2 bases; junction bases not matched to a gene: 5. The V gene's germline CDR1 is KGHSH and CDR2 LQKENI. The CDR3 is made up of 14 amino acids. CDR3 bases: TGTGCCAGCCTCGGACAGGGGGGAAACACTGAAGCTTTCTTT. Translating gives CASLGQGGNTEAFF.

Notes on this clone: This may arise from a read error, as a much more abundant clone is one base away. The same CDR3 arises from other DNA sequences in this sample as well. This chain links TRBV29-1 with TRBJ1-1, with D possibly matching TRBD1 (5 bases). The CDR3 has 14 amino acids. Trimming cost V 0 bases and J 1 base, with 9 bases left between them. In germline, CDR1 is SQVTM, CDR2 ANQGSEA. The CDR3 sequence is CSVEERQGNTEAFF. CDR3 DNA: TGCAGCGTTGAAGAAAGGCAGGGGAACACTGAAGCTTTCTTT.

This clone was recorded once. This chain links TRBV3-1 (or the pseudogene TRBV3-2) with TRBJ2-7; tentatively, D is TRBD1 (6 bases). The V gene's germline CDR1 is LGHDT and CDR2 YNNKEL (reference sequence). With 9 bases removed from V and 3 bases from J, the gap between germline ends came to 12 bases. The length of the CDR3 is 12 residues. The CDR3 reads CASFQGGYEQYV. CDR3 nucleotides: TGTGCCAGTTTTCAAGGGGGCTACGAGCAGTACGTC.

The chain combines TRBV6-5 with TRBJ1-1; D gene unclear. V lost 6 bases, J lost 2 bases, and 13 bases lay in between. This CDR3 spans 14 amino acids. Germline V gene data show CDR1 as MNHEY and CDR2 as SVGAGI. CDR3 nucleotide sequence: TGTGCCAGCAGGTGGACGGAATTTAACACTGAAGCTTTCTTT. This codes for CASRWTEFNTEAFF.

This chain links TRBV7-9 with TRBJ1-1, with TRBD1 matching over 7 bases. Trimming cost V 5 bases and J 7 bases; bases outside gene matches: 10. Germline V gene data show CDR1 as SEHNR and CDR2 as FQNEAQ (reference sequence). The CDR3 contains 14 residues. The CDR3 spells CASSPTGVEYEAFF. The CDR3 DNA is TGTGCCAGCAGCCCTACAGGGGTGGAGTATGAAGCTTTCTTT.

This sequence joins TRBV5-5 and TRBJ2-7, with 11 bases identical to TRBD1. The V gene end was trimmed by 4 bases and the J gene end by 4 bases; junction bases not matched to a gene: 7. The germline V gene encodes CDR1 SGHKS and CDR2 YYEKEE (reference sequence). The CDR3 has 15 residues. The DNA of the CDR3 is TGTGCCAGCAGCCGCGGACAGGGGGCGACTTACGAGCAGTACGTC. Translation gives CASSRGQGATYEQYV.